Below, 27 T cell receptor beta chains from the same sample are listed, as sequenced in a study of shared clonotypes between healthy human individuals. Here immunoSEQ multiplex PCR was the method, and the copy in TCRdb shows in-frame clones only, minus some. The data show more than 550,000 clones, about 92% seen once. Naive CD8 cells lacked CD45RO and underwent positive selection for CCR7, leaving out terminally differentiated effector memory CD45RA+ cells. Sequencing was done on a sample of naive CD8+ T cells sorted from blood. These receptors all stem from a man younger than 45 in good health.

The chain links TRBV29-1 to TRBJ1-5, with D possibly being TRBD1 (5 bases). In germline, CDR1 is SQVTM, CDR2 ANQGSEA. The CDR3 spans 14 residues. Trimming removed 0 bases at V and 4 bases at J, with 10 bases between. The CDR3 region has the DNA TGCAGCGTTGAAGATCAGGGTGTGAATCAGCCCCAGCATTTT. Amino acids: CSVEDQGVNQPQHF.

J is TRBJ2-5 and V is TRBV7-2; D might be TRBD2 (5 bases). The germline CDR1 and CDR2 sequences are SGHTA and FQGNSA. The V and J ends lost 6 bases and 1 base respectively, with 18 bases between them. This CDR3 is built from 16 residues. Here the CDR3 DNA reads TGTGCCAGCAGTAAGTGGACCGCCAGCGGCCAAGAGACCCAGTACTTC. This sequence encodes CASSKWTASGQETQYF. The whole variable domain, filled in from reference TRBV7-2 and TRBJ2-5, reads GAGVSQSPSNKVTEKGKDVELRCDPISGHTALYWYRQSLGQGLEFLIYFQGNSAPDKSGLPSDRFSAERTGGSVSTLTIQRTQQEDSAVYLCASSKWTASGQETQYFGPGTRLLVL.

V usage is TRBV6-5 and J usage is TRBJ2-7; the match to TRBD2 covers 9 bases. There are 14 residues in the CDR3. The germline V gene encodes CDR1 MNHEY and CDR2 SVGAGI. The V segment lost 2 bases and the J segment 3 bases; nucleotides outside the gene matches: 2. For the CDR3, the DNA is TGTGCCAGCAGTTACGCGGGAGGGGACTACGAGCAGTACTTC. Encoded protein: CASSYAGGDYEQYF.

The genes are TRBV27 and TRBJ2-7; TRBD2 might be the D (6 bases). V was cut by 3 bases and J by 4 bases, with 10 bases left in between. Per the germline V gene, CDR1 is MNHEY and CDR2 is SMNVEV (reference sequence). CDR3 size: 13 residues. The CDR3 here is CASSFGGLYEQYF. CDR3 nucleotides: TGTGCCAGCAGTTTTGGGGGGTTATACGAGCAGTACTTC.

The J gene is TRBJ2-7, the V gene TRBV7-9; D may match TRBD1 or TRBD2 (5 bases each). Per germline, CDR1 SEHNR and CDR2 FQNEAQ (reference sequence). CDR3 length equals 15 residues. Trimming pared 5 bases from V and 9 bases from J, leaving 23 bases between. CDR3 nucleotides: TGTGCCAGCAGCCCCGCCGGGGCCCACCAGGAGGTGCAGTACTTC. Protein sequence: CASSPAGAHQEVQYF.

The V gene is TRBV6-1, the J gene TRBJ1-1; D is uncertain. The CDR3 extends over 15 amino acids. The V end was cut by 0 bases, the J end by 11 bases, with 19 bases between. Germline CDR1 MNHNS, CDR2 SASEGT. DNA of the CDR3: TGTGCCAGCAGTGAAGCGCCACACCGGGTTCTCGGGGCTTTCTTT. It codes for CASSEAPHRVLGAFF.

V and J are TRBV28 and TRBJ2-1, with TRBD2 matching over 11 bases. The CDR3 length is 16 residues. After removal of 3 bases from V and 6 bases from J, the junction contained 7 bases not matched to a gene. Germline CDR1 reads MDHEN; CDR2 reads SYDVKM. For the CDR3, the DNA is TGTGCCAGCAGTTTCGGTAGCGGGAGGGCCGTCAATGAGCAGTTCTTC. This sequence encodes CASSFGSGRAVNEQFF.

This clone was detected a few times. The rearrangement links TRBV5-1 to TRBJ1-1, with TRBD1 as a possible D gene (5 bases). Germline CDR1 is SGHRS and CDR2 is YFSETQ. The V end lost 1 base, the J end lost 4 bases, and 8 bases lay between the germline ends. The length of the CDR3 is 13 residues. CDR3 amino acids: CASSLSGGTEAFF. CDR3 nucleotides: TGCGCCAGCAGCTTGTCTGGGGGCACTGAAGCTTTCTTT.

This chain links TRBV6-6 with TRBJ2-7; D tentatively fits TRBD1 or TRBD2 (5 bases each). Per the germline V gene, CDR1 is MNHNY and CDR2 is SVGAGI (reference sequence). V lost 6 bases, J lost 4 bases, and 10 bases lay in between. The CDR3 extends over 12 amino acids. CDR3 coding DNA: TGTGCCAGCAGCTGGGACGTTTACGAGCAGTACTTC. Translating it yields CASSWDVYEQYF.

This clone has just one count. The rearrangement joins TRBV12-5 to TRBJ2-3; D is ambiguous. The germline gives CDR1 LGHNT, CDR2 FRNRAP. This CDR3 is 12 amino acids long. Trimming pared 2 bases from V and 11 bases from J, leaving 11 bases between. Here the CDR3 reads CASGLPLGRQYF. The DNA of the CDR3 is TGTGCTAGTGGTTTGCCCCTAGGTAGGCAGTATTTT.

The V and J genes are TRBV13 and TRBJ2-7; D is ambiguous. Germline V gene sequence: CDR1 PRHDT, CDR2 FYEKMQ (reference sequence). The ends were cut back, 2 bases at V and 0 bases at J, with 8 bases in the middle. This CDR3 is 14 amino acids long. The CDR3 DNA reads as TGTGCCAGCAGCTTATCTGGCGTCTCCTACGAGCAGTACTTC. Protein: CASSLSGVSYEQYF.

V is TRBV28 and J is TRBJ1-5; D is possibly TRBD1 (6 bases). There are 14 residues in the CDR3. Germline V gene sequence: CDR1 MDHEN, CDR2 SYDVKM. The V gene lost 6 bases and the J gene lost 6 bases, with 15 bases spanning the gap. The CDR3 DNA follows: TGTGCCAGCAGGGATCAGGGGCCGTCTCAGCCCCAGCATTTT. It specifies CASRDQGPSQPQHF.

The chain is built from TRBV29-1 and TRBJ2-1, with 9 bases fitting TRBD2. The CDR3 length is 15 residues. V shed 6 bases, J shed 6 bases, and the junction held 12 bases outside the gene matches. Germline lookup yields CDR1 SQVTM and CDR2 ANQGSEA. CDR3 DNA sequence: TGCAGCGTGATAGGGAGGACTAGCGTGGGCAATGAGCAGTTCTTC. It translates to CSVIGRTSVGNEQFF.

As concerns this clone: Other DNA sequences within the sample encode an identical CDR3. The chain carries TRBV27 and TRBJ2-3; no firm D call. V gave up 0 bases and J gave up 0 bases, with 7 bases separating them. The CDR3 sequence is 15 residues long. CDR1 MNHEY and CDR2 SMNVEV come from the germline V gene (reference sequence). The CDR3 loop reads CASSLSLMSTDTQYF. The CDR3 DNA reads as TGTGCCAGCAGTTTATCCCTTATGAGCACAGATACGCAGTATTTT.

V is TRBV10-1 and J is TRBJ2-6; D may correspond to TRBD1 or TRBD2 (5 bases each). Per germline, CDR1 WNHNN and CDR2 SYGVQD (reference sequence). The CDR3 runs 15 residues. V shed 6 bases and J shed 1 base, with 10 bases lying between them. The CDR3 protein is CASSDGGSGANVLTF. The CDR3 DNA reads TGCGCCAGCAGCGATGGGGGTTCTGGGGCCAACGTCCTGACTTTC.

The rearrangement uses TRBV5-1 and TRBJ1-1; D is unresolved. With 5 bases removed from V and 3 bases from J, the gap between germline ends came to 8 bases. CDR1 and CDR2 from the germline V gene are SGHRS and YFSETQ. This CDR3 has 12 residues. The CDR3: CASRSDYTEAFF. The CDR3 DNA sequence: TGCGCCAGCAGGTCGGATTACACTGAAGCTTTCTTT.

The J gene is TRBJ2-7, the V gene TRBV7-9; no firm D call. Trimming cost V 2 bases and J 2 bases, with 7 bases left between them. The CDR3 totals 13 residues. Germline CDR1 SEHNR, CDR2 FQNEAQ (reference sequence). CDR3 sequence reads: CASSLTFTYEQYF. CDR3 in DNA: TGTGCCAGCAGCTTAACTTTTACCTACGAGCAGTACTTC.

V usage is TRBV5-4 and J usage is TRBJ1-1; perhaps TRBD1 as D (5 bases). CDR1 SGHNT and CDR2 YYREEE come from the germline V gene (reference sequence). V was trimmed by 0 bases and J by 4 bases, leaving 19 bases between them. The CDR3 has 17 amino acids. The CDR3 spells CASSLDGGVIWGTEAFF. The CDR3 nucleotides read TGTGCCAGCAGCTTGGACGGAGGGGTTATTTGGGGCACTGAAGCTTTCTTT.

The CDR3 nucleotides are TGTGCCAGCAGCTTAGATGGGTTTTCCAATCAGCCCCAGCATTTT. It is translated as CASSLDGFSNQPQHF. This chain links TRBV7-9 with TRBJ1-5; D is unresolved. The CDR3 covers 15 residues. The germline V gene has CDR1 SEHNR and CDR2 FQNEAQ (reference sequence). V was shortened by 1 base and J by 3 bases, with 10 bases between the two germline ends.

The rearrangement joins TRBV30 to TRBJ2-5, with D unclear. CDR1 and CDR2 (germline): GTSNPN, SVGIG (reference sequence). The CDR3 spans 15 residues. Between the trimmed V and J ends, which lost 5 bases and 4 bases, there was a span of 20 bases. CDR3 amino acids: CAWQPPGPGGETQYF. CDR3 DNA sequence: TGTGCCTGGCAACCCCCGGGCCCGGGCGGAGAGACCCAGTACTTC.

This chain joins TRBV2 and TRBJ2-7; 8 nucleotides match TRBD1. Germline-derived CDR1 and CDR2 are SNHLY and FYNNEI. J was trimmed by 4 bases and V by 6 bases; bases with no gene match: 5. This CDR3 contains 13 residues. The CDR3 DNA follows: TGTGCCAGCAGGGACAGGGTTTGGTACGAGCAGTACTTC. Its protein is CASRDRVWYEQYF. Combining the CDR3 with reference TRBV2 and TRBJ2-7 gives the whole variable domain EPEVTQTPSHQVTQMGQEVILRCVPISNHLYFYWYRQILGQKVEFLVSFYNNEISEKSEIFDDQFSVERPDGSNFTLKIRSTKLEDSAMYFCASRDRVWYEQYFGPGTRLTVT.

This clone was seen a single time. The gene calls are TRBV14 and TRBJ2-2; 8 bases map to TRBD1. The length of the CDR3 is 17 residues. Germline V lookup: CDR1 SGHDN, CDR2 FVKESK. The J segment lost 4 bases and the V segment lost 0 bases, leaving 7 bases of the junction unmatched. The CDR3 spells CASSQDRQGAGTGELFF. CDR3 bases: TGTGCCAGCAGCCAAGATCGGCAGGGGGCAGGCACCGGGGAGCTGTTTTTT. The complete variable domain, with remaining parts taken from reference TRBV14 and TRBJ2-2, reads EAGVTQFPSHSVIEKGQTVTLRCDPISGHDNLYWYRRVMGKEIKFLLHFVKESKQDESGMPNNRFLAERTGGTYSTLKVQPAELEDSGVYFCASSQDRQGAGTGELFFGEGSRLTVL.

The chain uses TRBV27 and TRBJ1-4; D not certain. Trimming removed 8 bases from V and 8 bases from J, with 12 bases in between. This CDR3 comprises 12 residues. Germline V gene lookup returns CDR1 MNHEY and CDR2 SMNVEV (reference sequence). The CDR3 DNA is TGTGCCAGCGGGTTGACGGGCGAAAAACTGTTTTTT. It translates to CASGLTGEKLFF.

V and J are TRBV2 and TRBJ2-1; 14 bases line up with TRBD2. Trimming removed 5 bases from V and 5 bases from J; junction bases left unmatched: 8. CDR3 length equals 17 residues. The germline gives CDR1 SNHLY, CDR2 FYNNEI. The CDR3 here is CASSPRPGLAGDNEQFF. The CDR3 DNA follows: TGTGCCAGCAGTCCTCGACCGGGACTAGCGGGGGACAATGAGCAGTTCTTC.

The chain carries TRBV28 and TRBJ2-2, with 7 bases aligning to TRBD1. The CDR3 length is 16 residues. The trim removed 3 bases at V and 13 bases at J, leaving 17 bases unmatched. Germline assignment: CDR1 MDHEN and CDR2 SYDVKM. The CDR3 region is CASSFIMGWDSPGLFF. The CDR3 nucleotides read TGTGCCAGCAGTTTTATTATGGGCTGGGACAGCCCTGGGCTGTTTTTT.

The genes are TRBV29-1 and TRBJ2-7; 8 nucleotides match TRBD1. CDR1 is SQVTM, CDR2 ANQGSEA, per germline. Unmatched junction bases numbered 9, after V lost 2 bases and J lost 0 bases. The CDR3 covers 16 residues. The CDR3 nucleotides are TGCAGCGTTGAACTCTCCCGGACAGGGAGCTCCTACGAGCAGTACTTC. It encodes CSVELSRTGSSYEQYF.

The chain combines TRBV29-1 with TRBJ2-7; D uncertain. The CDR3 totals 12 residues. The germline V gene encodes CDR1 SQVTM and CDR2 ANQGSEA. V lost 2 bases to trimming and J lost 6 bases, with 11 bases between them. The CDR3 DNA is TGCAGCGTTGAATTGGAAGGGCTCGAGCAGTACTTC. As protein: CSVELEGLEQYF.